This T cell receptor beta chain was retrieved from a study of response to subunit inactivated influenza vaccine. TCRdb fed the RT-PCR reads into MiXCR, producing one record per CDR3 protein. Altogether roughly 540,000 distinct CDR3 sequences are present, under 30% being singletons, with the ten largest covering 2.8%. Another study also made use of these data, one on T cells expressing NK-cell markers. That study adds: Synthesis of TCR beta cDNA relied on 5'RACE template switching carrying UMIs. Serological testing identified seven of the eight sequenced donors as HCMV-seropositive and one as seronegative. The study found dominant NKG2C+ clonotypes at roughly 1.0-8% of CD8+ T cells in about 6 donors. These clonotypes additionally ranked first within the CD3+CD56-NKG2C+ fraction of several donors.

This sample comprised CD4+ T cells sorted from PBMCs, obtained about 12 days after vaccination. This sequence was found in a man between 45 and 60 years old who received an inactivated influenza vaccine.

The CDR3 sequence: CASSYSPGFSSYEQYF. As DNA, the CDR3 is TGTGCCAGCAGTTACTCCCCCGGGTTCAGCTCCTACGAGCAGTACTTC. This chain joins TRBV6-5 and TRBJ2-7; D remains ambiguous. The ends were cut back, 0 bases at V and 0 bases at J, with 12 bases in the middle. This CDR3 has 16 amino acids. Germline loops: CDR1 MNHEY, CDR2 SVGAGI.